This T cell receptor (beta chain) was observed in a study of T cell responses to AZD1222 COVID-19 vaccine. Study-wide results and caveats: All repertoire sampling was performed exclusively after the peak T cell response. Along spike, vaccine-associated CD4 TCRs were found throughout, with dominance at 160-218 and 743-854. Clonal diversity was possibly underestimated; the donors were predominantly white British and more often female.

The protocol was immunoSEQ multiplex PCR, while the TCRdb copy is restricted to in-frame clones and leaves out a portion. The sample includes approximately 100,000 clones, around 86% of them seen just once. A remark on this clone: What it recognizes is unknown.

The V end was cut by 5 bases, the J end by 4 bases, with 12 bases between. The CDR3 contains 13 residues. CDR1 MNHEY and CDR2 SVGAGI come from the germline V gene. This sequence joins TRBV6-5 and TRBJ2-7; the D gene is possibly TRBD2 (6 bases). The sequencing here drew on peripheral blood, taken 28 days after the second dose of the MenACWY control vaccine. The receptor's source is an adult who received the MenACWY meningococcal vaccine as a control. The DNA for the CDR3 is TGTGCCAGCAGTCCAGCCCGGGGGTACGAGCAGTACTTC. Residues: CASSPARGYEQYF.